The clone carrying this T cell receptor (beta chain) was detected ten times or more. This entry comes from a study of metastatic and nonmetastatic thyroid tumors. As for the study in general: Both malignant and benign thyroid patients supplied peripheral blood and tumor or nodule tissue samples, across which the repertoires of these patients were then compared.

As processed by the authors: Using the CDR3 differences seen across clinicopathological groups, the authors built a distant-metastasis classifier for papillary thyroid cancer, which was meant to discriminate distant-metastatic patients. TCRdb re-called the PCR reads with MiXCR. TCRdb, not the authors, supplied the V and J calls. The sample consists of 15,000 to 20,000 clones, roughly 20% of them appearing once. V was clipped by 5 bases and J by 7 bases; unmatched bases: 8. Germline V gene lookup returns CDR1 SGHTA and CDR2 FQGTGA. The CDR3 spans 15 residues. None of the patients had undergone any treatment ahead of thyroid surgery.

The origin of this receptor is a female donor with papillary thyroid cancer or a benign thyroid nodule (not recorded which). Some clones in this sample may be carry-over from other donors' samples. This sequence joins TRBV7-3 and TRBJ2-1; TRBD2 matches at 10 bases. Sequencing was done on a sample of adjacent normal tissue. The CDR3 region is CASSRTSGLVNEQFF. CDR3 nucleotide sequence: TGTGCCAGCAGCCGGACTAGCGGCCTTGTTAATGAGCAGTTCTTC.